The T cell receptor beta chain under discussion was sequenced for a study of T-cell reconstitution after alpha-beta-depleted transplantation in children. Construction of the TCRbeta library involved unique molecular identifiers. TCRdb re-analysed the PCR reads in MiXCR, keeping a single row per CDR3 protein. The sample includes more than 85,000 distinct CDR3 sequences, approximately 6% seen only once; the top ten take roughly 5.5%. This clonotype was seen ten or more times. Its target is not known. Overall study results and limits: Fresh T-cell production supplied most of the T-cell counts and diversity seen one year after transplant. Reportedly, alpha-beta T cells present about two months post-transplant originated from several hundred expanded clones of graft origin.

CDR1 is SEHNR, CDR2 FQNEAQ, per germline (reference sequence). The V segment lost 4 bases and the J segment 6 bases; nucleotides outside the gene matches: 3. The CDR3 length is 13 residues. Source: PBMCs, mostly from graft donor cells, taken 60 days after TCRalphabeta/CD19-depleted stem cell transplant. This rearrangement joins TRBV7-9 to TRBJ1-2, with 9 bases lining up with TRBD1. The source is a female patient aged 2-10 years who had a stem cell transplant for Fanconi anemia, so the T cells may come from the graft donor. The CDR3 sequence is CASSYDRGNGYTF. The DNA for the CDR3 is TGTGCCAGCAGCTACGACAGGGGGAATGGCTACACCTTC.